This T cell receptor beta chain was identified during a study of shared clonotypes between healthy human individuals (dated by TCRdb to 2020 to 2022). About the study as a whole: A couple of women and a few men aged 18 to 49 years were included in the cohort. Between about 0.94 and 8.9 billion PBMCs per donor were obtained by leukapheresis. Per donor, three plates each were used for CD4 naive and CD4 memory, two for CD8 naive, and one for CD8 memory. To increase sequencing depth and limit assay-specific biases, different laboratories used diverse techniques to prepare libraries and sequence TCR repertoires. To estimate repertoire size and how much clonotype sharing occurs between individuals, the study deeply sequenced the blood TCR repertoires of roughly 5 healthy adults.

This clone showed up just once. Its antigen remains undetermined. No qualities accompany the bases; no much larger clone lies one base away. TCR CDR3 regions were amplified from genomic DNA by multiplex PCR using the deep immunoSEQ assay. Extracted genomic DNA from each cell subset was spread evenly across all wells of several immunoSEQ 96-well plates, with each plate serving as a replicate. For sorted subsets, roughly 0.2 ug genomic DNA, equal to some 30,000 T cell genomes, was loaded into each replicate PCR. The purified libraries were quantified using a Qubit 3.0 fluorometer, sized with a Bioanalyzer 2100, and then quantified again using the KAPA Library Quantification kit. Every immunoSEQ 96-well plate was sequenced on a separate single-read 150-cycle Illumina NextSeq 550 flow cell. In the original analysis: Because the immunoSEQ output included only junctional sequences and no quality scores, the filtering could not be the same as the filtering used for full-length reads. Sequences were annotated with PyIR, a Python wrapper for IgBLAST v1.9, using IMGT germline references to assign V/J genes and CDR3. Any read was removed if the V/J assignment was weak (E-value above 1e-6), the CDR3 was missing, or the read contained stop codons, out-of-frame junctions, or ambiguous translated residues. A V3J clonotype was defined by an identical inferred V gene, J gene, and CDR3 amino acid sequence. Percentage overlap between repertoires was calculated by dividing the number of shared unique clonotypes by the size of the smaller repertoire. RTK rarefaction, the Chao1 estimator, and Recon v2.1 estimates of unobserved clonotypes were used to assess repertoire richness. Generation probabilities for all TCRbeta clonotypes obtained by the gDNA method from a handful of donors were computed using OLGA. TCRdb took over this immuneACCESS table, retaining in-frame rearrangements with V and J assigned. Such tables are incomplete; in checked studies, under half of the missing clones stem from an unresolved V gene, and the remainder is unexplained. V, J and clone size derive from that table, while D and trimming were established from the DNA sequence. This sample lists roughly 650,000 clones; about 96% were detected once. The ten largest clonotypes hold about 0.12% of the sample.

What the work shows at the level of the full study, not this receptor alone: Only blood was sampled, and tissue TCR repertoires likely differ from those in blood. Higher generation probabilities were observed for clonotypes shared by all four sorted-subset donors than for non-shared clonotypes. Pairwise subsampling led to the expectation that sequencing depth would affect the degree of clonotype sharing among donors. Naive subsets generally had larger estimated clonotype richness than memory subsets. Rarefaction of sorted-subset datasets indicated incomplete sequencing despite the large sequencing depth. The genetic and exposure-history diversity represented was limited by the small number of donors. Sharing across a few donors was observed for about 4.8% of naive CD4, less than 4% of naive CD8, about 2.3% of memory CD4, and around 0.4% of memory CD8 clonotypes.

CD8 naive samples were obtained by positive selection for CCR7 among CD45RO-negative cells, yielding a CD45RA+CCR7+ population from which TemRA cells were excluded. The donors were healthy, HIV-negative adults with no recently reported acute infections or vaccinations. Only Caucasian adults living in Nashville, Tennessee, USA were represented among the donors. Blood was collected by leukapheresis, and PBMCs were isolated by Ficoll-Histopaque density gradient centrifugation and then cryopreserved in liquid nitrogen vapor phase. Analytical flow cytometry was used to check the purity and quantity of every magnetically sorted T cell population. From each sorted fraction, genomic DNA was isolated and quantified by UV absorbance on a Nanodrop 2000c. In the germline V gene (reference sequence), CDR1 corresponds to PRHDT and CDR2 to FYEKMQ. From cysteine to phenylalanine, the CDR3 is 13 amino acids long. Of all the DNA, just the CDR3 is kept, 39 bases in frame from base 1. Relative to germline, V is 1 base shorter and J is 3 bases shorter, with 4 bases between their ends.

The clonotype comes from a young woman in good health. The V gene is TRBV13 and the J gene is TRBJ1-3, with the D gene uncertain. The sequenced sample was naive CD8+ T cells sorted from blood. This specimen's cell subset or site label, per the study, means: CD45RA+CCR7+. The nucleotides are TGTGCCAGCAGCTTAGACAGTGGAAACACCATATATTTT. Its translation reads: CASSLDSGNTIYF.